This TCR beta chain emerged from a study of Ad26.COV2.S vaccination and SARS-CoV-2 variants. Sample treatment: some 20 received Ad26.COV2.S at low or high dose, single or two shots; five or six received placebo; per-sample allocation not given. The samples were gathered on day 63 after the first injection of vaccine or placebo. Measured with immunoSEQ multiplex PCR; TCRdb has only the in-frame clones, and not every one. The sample includes approximately 300,000 clones, more than 70% of them seen just once. Germline lookup yields CDR1 MGHRA and CDR2 YSYEKL. CDR3 length: 12 residues. V was trimmed by 4 bases and J by 7 bases, leaving 9 bases between them.

This chain connects TRBV4-1 to TRBJ2-3; D is uncertain. The sequence was collected from a person aged 18-60 years who received the Ad26.COV2.S COVID-19 vaccine or a placebo. The sequences come from peripheral blood, collected in a trial of Ad26.COV2.S vaccine versus placebo. CDR3 sequence reads: CASSPTQNTQYF. CDR3 nucleotides: TGCGCCAGCAGCCCGACACAGAATACGCAGTATTTT.